This TCR beta chain originates from a study of T cells in Graves' hyperthyroidism and ophthalmopathy (dated by TCRdb to between 2018 and 2021). With respect to the entire study: Peripheral blood samples were taken at the time of initial diagnosis, prior to any treatment. TCR Vbeta CDR3 sequencing of some 140 peripheral blood samples (43 ophthalmopathy, 75 to 85 hyperthyroidism and around 17 progressor patients) is reported in the paper. Thyroid tissue and blood T-cell repertoires from six Graves' hyperthyroidism patients were also compared in the study. The 80 to 100 discovery patients were randomly divided into training and test sets at a 7:3 ratio. Prospective prediction of ophthalmopathy was tested in an independent validation cohort of under 20 hyperthyroidism patients and 17 patients who later progressed to ophthalmopathy. Once sampling was done, hyperthyroidism patients were given methimazole at a starting dose of 30 mg daily, whereas ophthalmopathy patients were given high-dose intravenous methylprednisolone. TCR V-J signatures able to tell the groups apart were searched for in a discovery cohort of 90 to 100 patients, of whom over 40 had Graves' ophthalmopathy and roughly 57 had stable Graves' hyperthyroidism.

Ophthalmopathy patients had moderately to severely active disease, Clinical Activity Score of at least 3, NOSPECS grade of at least 4, and duration under 3 months. Patients with uncontrolled infections, other autoimmune diseases, pregnancy or lactation were excluded. Diagnoses were based on clinical symptoms, serum thyroxine and TRAb, thyroid ultrasound and orbital computed tomography. PBMCs were separated from roughly 10 ml of fresh peripheral blood using Ficoll-Paque density gradient centrifugation. Total RNA was extracted with Trizol reagent, and quality was checked on an Agilent 2100 Bioanalyzer. Results the study describes overall, beyond this receptor: During validation, the model predicted progression to ophthalmopathy a median of roughly six months ahead of onset, with roughly 65% sensitivity and around 72% specificity. A 13 V-J signature model separated ophthalmopathy from stable hyperthyroidism, with about 90% sensitivity and approximately 81% specificity in cross-validation and 80%/75% in testing. Most expanded thyroid clonotypes (frequency above 0.001) were also detected in blood, suggesting blood repertoires may reflect thyroid immune responses. No statistical method was used to fix the sample size in advance, and group allocation was not hidden from the investigators.

Trimming costs V 7 bases and J 8 bases, and their ends lie 14 bases apart. Reading the germline V gene gives CDR1 MNHNS and CDR2 SASEGT. From its cysteine to its phenylalanine, the CDR3 spans 12 amino acids. Only the CDR3 region is kept as DNA, spanning 36 bases read in frame from base 1. On this clonotype: The clone's antigen remains unknown. Per-base qualities were not stored, and no clone one base away is much larger.

The TCR beta CDR3 regions were amplified from RNA transcripts. The TCR CDR3 was subjected to a first round of RT-PCR using the HTBI primer set and the Qiagen OneStep RT-PCR kit. A second multiplex PCR round built the libraries, followed by size selection and purification. The libraries were sequenced on an Illumina HiSeq2000 using paired-end 100 bp reads. The original methods were these. SOAPnuke was used to process the raw data, with reads discarded if the reads contained adapters or uncalled bases, had a mean Phred below 15, or lacked an exact constant-primer or identifier match. COPE v1.2.5 was used to merge high-quality paired reads, and clonotypes were defined as unique nucleotide sequences. MiTCR v1.1 was used to align the clonotypes against IMGT TRBV, TRBD and TRBJ reference segments. The analysis included only V-J combinations with a frequency above 0.0001, which together covered about 99% of the repertoires. The TCS score was defined as F50 (clonal expansion) divided by E x V (chaos), with BLOSUM62-based TCRdist calculated between CDR3 peptides within each V-J. Welch's t-statistics and random forest reduced roughly 540 V-J features to about 12, which were used in a naive Bayes classifier (R e1071). TCRdb passed the public sequencing reads through fastp at Q25 and MiXCR, retaining productive beta sequences. Every CDR3 protein is listed once, alongside the most common genes and DNA of its rows. These V and J calls are TCRdb output, not the study's own analysis. This sample gives more than 300,000 distinct CDR3 sequences in total; 18% of them show up just once. Clones ranked in the top ten supply 35% to 45% of the sample.

The specimen was blood. The sequence was collected from a man between 18 and 29 years old with Graves' ophthalmopathy. The V and J segments used are TRBV6-1 and TRBJ1-1, and the D gene may be TRBD1, 6 bases matching. The bases are TGTGCCAGCACCGCTGGGCAGGGGGAAGCTTTCTTT. The encoded protein is CASTAGQGEAFF.